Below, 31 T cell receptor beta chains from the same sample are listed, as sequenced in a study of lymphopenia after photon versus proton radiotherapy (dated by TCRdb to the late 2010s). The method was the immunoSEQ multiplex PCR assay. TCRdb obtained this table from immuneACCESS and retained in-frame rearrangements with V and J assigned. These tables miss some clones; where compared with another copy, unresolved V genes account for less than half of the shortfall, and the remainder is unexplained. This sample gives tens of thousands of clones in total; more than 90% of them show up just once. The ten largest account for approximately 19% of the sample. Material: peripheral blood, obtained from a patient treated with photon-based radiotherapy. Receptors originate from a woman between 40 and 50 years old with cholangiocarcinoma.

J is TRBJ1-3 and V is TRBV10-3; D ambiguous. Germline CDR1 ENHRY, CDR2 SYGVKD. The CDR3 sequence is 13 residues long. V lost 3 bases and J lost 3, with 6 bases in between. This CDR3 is CAISDGGGNTIYF. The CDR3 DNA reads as TGTGCCATCAGTGATGGAGGTGGAAACACCATATATTTT.

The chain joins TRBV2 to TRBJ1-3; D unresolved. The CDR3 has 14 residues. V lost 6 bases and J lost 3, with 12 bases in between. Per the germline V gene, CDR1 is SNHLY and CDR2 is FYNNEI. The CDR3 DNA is TGTGCCAGCAGCGCCCGGGAGAATGGAAACACCATATATTTT. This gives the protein CASSARENGNTIYF.

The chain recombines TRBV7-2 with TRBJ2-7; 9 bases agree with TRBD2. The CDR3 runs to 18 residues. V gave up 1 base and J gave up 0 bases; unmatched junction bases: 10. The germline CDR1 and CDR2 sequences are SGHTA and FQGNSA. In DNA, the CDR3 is TGTGCCAGCAGCTTAGTGTCTAGCGGGGTTAGGAGCTCCTACGAGCAGTACTTC. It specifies CASSLVSSGVRSSYEQYF.

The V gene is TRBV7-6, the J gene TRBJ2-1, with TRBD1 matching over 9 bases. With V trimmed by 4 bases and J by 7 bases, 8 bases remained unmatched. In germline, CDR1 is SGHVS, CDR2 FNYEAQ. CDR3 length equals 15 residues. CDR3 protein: CASSSYRGRGNEQFF. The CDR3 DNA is TGTGCCAGCAGCTCCTACAGGGGGCGCGGAAATGAGCAGTTCTTC.

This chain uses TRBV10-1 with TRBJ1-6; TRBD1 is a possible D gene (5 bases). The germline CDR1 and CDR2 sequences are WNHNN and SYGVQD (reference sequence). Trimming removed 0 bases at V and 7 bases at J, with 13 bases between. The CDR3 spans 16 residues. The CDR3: CASSESRGRENSPLHF. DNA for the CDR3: TGCGCCAGCAGTGAGTCGAGGGGCCGGGAAAATTCACCCCTCCACTTT.

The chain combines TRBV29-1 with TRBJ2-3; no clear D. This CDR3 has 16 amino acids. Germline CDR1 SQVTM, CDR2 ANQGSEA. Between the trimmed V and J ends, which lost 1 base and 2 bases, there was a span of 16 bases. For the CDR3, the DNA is TGCAGCGTTGAAGGGTTGGTGGGTCGACCCACAGATACGCAGTATTTT. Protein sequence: CSVEGLVGRPTDTQYF.

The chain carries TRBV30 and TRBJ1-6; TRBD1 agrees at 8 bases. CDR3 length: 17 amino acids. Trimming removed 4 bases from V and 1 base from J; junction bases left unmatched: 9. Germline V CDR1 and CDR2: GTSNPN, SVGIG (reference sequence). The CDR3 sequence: CAWTIDRGTSYNSPLHF. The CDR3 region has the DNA TGTGCCTGGACCATTGACAGGGGTACGTCCTATAATTCACCCCTCCACTTT.

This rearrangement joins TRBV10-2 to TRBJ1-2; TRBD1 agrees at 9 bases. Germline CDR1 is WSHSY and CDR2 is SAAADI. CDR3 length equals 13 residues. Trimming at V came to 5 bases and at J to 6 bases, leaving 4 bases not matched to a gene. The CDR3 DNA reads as TGCGCCAGCAGTCTCACAGGGGGCAATGGCTACACCTTC. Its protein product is CASSLTGGNGYTF.

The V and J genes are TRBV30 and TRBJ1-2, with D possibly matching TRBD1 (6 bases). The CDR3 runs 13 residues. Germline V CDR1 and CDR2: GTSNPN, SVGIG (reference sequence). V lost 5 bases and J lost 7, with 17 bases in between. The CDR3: CAWQGQGVSGYTF. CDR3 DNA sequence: TGTGCCTGGCAGGGGCAAGGGGTCAGTGGCTACACCTTC. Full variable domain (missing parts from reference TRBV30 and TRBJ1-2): SQTIHQWPATLVQPVGSPLSLECTVEGTSNPNLYWYRQAAGRGLQLLFYSVGIGQISSEVPQNLSASRPQDRQFILSSKKLLLSDSGFYLCAWQGQGVSGYTFGSGTRLTVV.

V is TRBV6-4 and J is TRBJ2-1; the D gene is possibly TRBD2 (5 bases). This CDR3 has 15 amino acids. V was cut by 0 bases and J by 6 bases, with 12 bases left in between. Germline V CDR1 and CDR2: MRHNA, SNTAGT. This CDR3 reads CASSDSGLSPNEQFF. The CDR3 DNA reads TGTGCCAGCAGTGACTCAGGACTTTCTCCCAATGAGCAGTTCTTC.

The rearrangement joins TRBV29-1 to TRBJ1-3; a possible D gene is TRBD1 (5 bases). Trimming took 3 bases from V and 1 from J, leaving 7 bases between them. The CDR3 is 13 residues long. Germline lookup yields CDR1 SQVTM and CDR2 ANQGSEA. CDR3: CSVDGGSGNTIYF. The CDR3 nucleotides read TGCAGCGTTGACGGGGGTTCTGGAAACACCATATATTTT.

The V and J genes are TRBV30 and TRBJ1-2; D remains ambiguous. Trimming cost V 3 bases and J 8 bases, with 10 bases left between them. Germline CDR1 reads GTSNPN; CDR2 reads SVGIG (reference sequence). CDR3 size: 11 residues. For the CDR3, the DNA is TGTGCCTGGAGCGAGGGTCAGGGCTACACCTTC. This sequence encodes CAWSEGQGYTF.

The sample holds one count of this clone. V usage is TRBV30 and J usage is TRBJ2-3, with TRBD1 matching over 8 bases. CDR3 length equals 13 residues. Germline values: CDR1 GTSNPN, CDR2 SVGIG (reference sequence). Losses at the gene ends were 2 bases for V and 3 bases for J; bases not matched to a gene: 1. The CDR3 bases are TGTGCCTGGAGTAGACAGGGGACAGATACGCAGTATTTT. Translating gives CAWSRQGTDTQYF.

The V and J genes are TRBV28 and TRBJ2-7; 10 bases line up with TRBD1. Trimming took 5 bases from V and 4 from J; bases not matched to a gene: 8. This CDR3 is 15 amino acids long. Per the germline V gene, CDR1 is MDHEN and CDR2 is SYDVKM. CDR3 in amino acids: CASSPARDRGYEQYF. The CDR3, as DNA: TGTGCCAGCAGTCCTGCTCGGGACAGGGGTTACGAGCAGTACTTC.

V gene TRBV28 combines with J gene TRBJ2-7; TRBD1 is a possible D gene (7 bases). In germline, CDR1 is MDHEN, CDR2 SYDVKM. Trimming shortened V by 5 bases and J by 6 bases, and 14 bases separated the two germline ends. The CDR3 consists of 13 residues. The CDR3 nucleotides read TGTGCCAGCAGTGGGGGGACAGTGGGCGAGCAGTACTTC. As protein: CASSGGTVGEQYF.

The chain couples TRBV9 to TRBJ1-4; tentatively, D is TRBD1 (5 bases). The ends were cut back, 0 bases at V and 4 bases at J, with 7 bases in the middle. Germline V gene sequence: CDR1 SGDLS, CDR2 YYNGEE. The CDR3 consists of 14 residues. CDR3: CASSVGQGNEKLFF. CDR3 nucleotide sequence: TGTGCCAGCAGCGTAGGCCAGGGTAATGAAAAACTGTTTTTT. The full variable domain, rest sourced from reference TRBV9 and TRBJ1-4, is DSGVTQTPKHLITATGQRVTLRCSPRSGDLSVYWYQQSLDQGLQFLIQYYNGEERAKGNILERFSAQQFPDLHSELNLSSLELGDSALYFCASSVGQGNEKLFFGSGTQLSVL.

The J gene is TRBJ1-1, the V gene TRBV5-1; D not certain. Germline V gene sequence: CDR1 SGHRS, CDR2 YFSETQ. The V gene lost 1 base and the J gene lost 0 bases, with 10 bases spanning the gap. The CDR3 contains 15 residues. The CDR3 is CASSLKTGLNTEAFF. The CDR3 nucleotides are TGCGCCAGCAGCTTGAAGACGGGATTGAACACTGAAGCTTTCTTT.

In DNA, the CDR3 is TGTGCCAGCAGTCTTATCATTGGGACGTCAGGAAACACCATATATTTT. This translates into CASSLIIGTSGNTIYF. The chain uses TRBV28 and TRBJ1-3; D may be TRBD1 (5 bases). The CDR3 is 16 amino acids. Looked up from germline, CDR1 is MDHEN and CDR2 is SYDVKM. Trimming removed 5 bases from V and 4 bases from J, with 18 bases in between.

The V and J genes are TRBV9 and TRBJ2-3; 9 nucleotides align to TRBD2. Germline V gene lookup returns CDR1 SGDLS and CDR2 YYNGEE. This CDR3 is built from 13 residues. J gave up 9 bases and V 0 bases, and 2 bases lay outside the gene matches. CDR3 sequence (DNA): TGTGCCAGCAGCGTAGAGAGCGGGGGGACGCAGTATTTT. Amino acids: CASSVESGGTQYF.

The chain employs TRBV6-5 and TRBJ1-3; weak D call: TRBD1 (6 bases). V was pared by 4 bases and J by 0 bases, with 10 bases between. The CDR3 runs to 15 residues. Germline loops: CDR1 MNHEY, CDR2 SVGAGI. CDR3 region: CASSSGGFSGNTIYF. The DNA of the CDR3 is TGTGCCAGCAGTTCGGGGGGCTTCTCTGGAAACACCATATATTTT.

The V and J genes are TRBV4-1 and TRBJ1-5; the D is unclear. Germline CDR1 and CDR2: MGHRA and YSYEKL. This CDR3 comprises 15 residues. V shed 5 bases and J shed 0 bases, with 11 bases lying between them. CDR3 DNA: TGCGCCAGCAGCTACGTACAGAATAGCAATCAGCCCCAGCATTTT. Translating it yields CASSYVQNSNQPQHF.

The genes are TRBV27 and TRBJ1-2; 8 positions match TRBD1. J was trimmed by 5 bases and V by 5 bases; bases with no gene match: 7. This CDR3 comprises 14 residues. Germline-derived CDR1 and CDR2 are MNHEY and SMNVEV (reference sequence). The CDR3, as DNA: TGTGCCAGCAGTCCGAAACAGGGGGGGTATGGCTACACCTTC. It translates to CASSPKQGGYGYTF.

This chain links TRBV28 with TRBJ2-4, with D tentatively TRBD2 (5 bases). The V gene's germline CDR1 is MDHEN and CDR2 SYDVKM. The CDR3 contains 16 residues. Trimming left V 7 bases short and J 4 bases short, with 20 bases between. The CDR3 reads CASKGVVGVLKNIQYF. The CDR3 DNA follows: TGTGCCAGCAAAGGCGTAGTGGGAGTTCTAAAAAACATTCAGTACTTC.

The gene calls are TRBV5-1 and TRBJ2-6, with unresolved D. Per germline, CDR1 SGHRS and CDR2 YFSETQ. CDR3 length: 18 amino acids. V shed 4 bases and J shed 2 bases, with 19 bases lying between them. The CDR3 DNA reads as TGCGCCAGCAGCCGCAGCACTCGACGTGACGCTGGGGCCAACGTCCTGACTTTC. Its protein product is CASSRSTRRDAGANVLTF.

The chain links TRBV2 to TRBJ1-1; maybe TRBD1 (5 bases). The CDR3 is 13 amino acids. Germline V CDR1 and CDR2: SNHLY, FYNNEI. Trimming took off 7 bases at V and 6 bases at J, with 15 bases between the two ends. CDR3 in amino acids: CASMGGVVPEAFF. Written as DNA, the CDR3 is TGTGCCAGCATGGGGGGAGTAGTCCCTGAAGCTTTCTTT.

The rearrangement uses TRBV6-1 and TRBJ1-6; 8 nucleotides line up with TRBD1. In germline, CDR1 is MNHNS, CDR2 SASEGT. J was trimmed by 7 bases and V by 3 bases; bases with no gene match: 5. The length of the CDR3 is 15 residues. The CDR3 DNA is TGTGCCAGCAGTGACCGACAGGGGATGAATTCACCCCTCCACTTT. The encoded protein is CASSDRQGMNSPLHF.

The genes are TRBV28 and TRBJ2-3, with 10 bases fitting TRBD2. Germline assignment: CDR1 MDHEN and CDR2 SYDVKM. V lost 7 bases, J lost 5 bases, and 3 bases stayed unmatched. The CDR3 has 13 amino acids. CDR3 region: CASTLAGIDTQYF. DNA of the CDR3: TGTGCCAGCACACTAGCGGGAATAGATACGCAGTATTTT.

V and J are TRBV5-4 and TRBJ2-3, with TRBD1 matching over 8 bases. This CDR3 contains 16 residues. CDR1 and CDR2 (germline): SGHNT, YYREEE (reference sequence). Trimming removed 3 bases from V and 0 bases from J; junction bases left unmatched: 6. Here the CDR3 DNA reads TGTGCCAGCAGCTCCGCCGACAGGGGAAGCACAGATACGCAGTATTTT. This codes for CASSSADRGSTDTQYF. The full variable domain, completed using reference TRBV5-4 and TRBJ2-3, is ETGVTQSPTHLIKTRGQQVTLRCSSQSGHNTVSWYQQALGQGPQFIFQYYREEENGRGNFPPRFSGLQFPNYSSELNVNALELDDSALYLCASSSADRGSTDTQYFGPGTRLTVL.

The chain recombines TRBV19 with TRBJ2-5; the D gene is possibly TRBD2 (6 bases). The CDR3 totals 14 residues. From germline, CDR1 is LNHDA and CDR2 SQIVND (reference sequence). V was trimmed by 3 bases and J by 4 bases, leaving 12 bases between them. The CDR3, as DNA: TGTGCCAGTAGTATCTCGGCGGGGTTAGAGACCCAGTACTTC. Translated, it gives CASSISAGLETQYF.

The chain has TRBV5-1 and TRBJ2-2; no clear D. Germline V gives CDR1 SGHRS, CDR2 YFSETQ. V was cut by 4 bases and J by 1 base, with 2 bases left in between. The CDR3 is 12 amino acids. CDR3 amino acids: CASSRNTGELFF. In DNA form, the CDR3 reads TGCGCCAGCAGCCGGAACACCGGGGAGCTGTTTTTT.

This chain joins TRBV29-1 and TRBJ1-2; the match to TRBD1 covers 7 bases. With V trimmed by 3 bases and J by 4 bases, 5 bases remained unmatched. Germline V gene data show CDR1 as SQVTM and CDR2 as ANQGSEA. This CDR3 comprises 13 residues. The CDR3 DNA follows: TGCAGCGTTGAGGAGGGGGCCGGCTATGGCTACACCTTC. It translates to CSVEEGAGYGYTF.